At least ten counts were recorded for the clone carrying this T cell receptor beta chain. The antigen is not known. The data were taken from a study of blood T cells in healthy people across ages. Study-level information: Every two T cells gave about one barcoded beta molecule via template switching.

Study-wide results and caveats: Roughly linear declines in TCR beta diversity per million T cells occurred with age. Aged donors had fewer naive CD4+ cells and lower diversity than long-lived donors.

Each of the donors had around 10 milliliters of peripheral blood drawn into EDTA-treated Vacutainer tubes. It was with a sample-barcoded 5' primer and a J-beta primer mix that a second PCR of about 7 to 12 cycles was run. Via MiXCR, TCRdb re-called the 5' RACE reads, giving one row per CDR3 protein. The top ten clones hold roughly 3.9% of a sample with roughly 680,000 distinct CDR3 sequences, 20% to 25% of them seen once. The CDR3 length is 14 residues. Germline loops: CDR1 SGHVS, CDR2 FQNEAQ. V lost 5 bases to trimming and J lost 5 bases; unmatched junction nucleotides: 5. The TCR comes from a man between 65 and 85 years old in good health. J is TRBJ1-2 and V is TRBV7-8, with 10 positions matching TRBD1. The specimen sequenced was blood. The DNA of the CDR3 is TGTGCCAGCAGCCCGGACAGGGGGTCTTATGGCTACACCTTC. Encoded protein: CASSPDRGSYGYTF.